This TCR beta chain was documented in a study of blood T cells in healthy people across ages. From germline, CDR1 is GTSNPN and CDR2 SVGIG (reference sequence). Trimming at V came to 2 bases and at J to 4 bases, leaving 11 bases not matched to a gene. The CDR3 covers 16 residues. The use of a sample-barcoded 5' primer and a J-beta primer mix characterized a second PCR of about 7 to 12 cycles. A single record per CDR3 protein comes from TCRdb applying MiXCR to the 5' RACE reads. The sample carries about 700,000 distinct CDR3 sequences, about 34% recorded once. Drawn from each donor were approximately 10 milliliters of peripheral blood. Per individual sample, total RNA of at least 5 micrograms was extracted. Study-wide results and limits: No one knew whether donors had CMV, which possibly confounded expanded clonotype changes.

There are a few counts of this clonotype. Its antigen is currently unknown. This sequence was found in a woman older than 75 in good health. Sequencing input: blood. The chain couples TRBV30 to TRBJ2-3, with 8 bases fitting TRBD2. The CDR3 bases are TGTGCCTGGAGTACCGGGAGTAGCGGGGCCTCAGATACGCAGTATTTT. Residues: CAWSTGSSGASDTQYF. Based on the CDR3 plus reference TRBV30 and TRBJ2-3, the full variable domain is SQTIHQWPATLVQPVGSPLSLECTVEGTSNPNLYWYRQAAGRGLQLLFYSVGIGQISSEVPQNLSASRPQDRQFILSSKKLLLSDSGFYLCAWSTGSSGASDTQYFGPGTRLTVL.